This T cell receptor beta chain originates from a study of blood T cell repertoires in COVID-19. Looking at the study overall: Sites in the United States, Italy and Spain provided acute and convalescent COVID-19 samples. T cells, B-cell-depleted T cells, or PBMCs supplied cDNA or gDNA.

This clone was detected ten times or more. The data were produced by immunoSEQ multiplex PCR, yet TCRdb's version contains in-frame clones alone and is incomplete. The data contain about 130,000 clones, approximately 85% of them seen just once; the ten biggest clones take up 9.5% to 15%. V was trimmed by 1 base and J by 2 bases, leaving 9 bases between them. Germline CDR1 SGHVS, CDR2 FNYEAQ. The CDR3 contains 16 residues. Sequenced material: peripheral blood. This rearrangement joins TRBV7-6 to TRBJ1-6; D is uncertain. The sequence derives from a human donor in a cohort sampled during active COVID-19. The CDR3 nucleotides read TGTGCCAGCAGCTTAGGCGGGTCCGCCTATAATTCACCCCTCCACTTT. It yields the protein CASSLGGSAYNSPLHF. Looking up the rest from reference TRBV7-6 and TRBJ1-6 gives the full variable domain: GAGVSQSPRYKVTKRGQDVALRCDPISGHVSLYWYRQALGQGPEFLTYFNYEAQQDKSGLPNDRFSAERPEGSISTLTIQRTEQRDSAMYRCASSLGGSAYNSPLHFGNGTRLTVT.